Sequencing of this T cell receptor beta chain was carried out in a study of CD8+CD57+ T cells in acquired aplastic anemia. Study in general: Healthy donors averaged around 10 million reads for CD4+ cells.

Trimming left V 2 bases short and J 0 bases short, with 17 bases between. Germline loops: CDR1 LGHNT, CDR2 FRNRAP. The CDR3 is made up of 17 amino acids. Genomic DNA was employed as the template in profiling TCR beta VDJ and CDR3. One entry per CDR3 protein results from TCRdb running MiXCR on the reads. The sample contains about 180,000 distinct CDR3 sequences, approximately 46% of which appear only once. Note on this clonotype: Its target is not known.

Notes on the study in general: Patients and healthy controls showed no significant CD8+ Simpson's diversity difference.

The chain joins TRBV12-5 to TRBJ2-7; possible D gene TRBD1, 5 bases. This clonotype was sampled from a human donor in good health. Sequenced: sorted CD4+, CD8+, or CD8+CD57+ T cells (not recorded which) from PBMCs. CDR3 coding DNA: TGTGCTAGTGGTTTGTGGAGACAGTTCCTTAGCTCCTACGAGCAGTACTTC. Protein sequence: CASGLWRQFLSSYEQYF. Using reference TRBV12-5 and TRBJ2-7 for the parts outside the CDR3, the full variable domain is DARVTQTPRHKVTEMGQEVTMRCQPILGHNTVFWYRQTMMQGLELLAYFRNRAPLDDSGMPKDRFSAEMPDATLATLKIQPSEPRDSAVYFCASGLWRQFLSSYEQYFGPGTRLTVT.